The 18 T cell receptor beta chains reported below all come from one sample, sequenced in a study of T cell changes during pregnancy in multiple sclerosis. Generated by immunoSEQ multiplex PCR, the TCRdb table keeps only in-frame clones and is missing some. The sample holds 59,000 or so clones, around nine tenths seen once. The specimen comprised peripheral blood, sampled in the third trimester of pregnancy. These receptors originate from a female donor in good health, enrolled as a control in a pregnancy study.

The J gene is TRBJ1-1, the V gene TRBV5-1; 8 bases agree with TRBD1. CDR3 size: 15 residues. CDR1 is SGHRS, CDR2 YFSETQ, per germline. Trimming cost V 0 bases and J 1 base; bases outside gene matches: 2. CDR3 residues: CASSLGGTGNTEAFF. CDR3 nucleotides: TGCGCCAGCAGCTTGGGTGGGACAGGGAACACTGAAGCTTTCTTT.

This chain uses TRBV5-1 with TRBJ2-3; 7 positions match TRBD1. The CDR3 covers 16 residues. Germline V CDR1 and CDR2: SGHRS, YFSETQ. Losses at the gene ends were 0 bases for V and 1 base for J; bases not matched to a gene: 5. Here the CDR3 reads CASSLGTGGGTDTQYF. CDR3 DNA sequence: TGCGCCAGCAGCTTGGGGACAGGAGGCGGCACAGATACGCAGTATTTT.

The chain recombines TRBV19 with TRBJ1-4; TRBD1 agrees at 7 bases. The CDR3 spans 13 residues. Germline V gene data show CDR1 as LNHDA and CDR2 as SQIVND (reference sequence). With V trimmed by 5 bases and J by 7 bases, 4 bases remained unmatched. For the CDR3, the DNA is TGTGCCAGTAGTGCAGACAGGGTTGAAAAACTGTTTTTT. Translation gives CASSADRVEKLFF.

The chain uses TRBV7-9 and TRBJ1-1; 10 positions agree with TRBD1. The V and J ends lost 3 bases and 7 bases, in that order; junction bases with no gene match: 5. The germline CDR1 and CDR2 sequences are SEHNR and FQNEAQ (reference sequence). This CDR3 is 14 amino acids long. CDR3 protein: CASSFRQGADEAFF. The CDR3 DNA sequence: TGTGCCAGCAGCTTCAGACAGGGGGCTGATGAAGCTTTCTTT.

The rearrangement links TRBV15 to TRBJ2-2; 7 bases are a match to TRBD1. Trimming removed 1 base from V and 7 bases from J; junction bases left unmatched: 6. Germline V lookup: CDR1 LNHNV, CDR2 YYDKDF (reference sequence). This CDR3 is built from 15 residues. Here the CDR3 DNA reads TGTGCCACCAGCAGAGCGGGGACAGTAGTCGGGGAGCTGTTTTTT. Translating gives CATSRAGTVVGELFF.

CDR3 DNA sequence: TGTGCCAGCAGTTCAGGACTAACTTACGAGCAGTACTTC. It is translated as CASSSGLTYEQYF. The chain uses TRBV6-5 and TRBJ2-7, with D maybe TRBD2 (6 bases). V was cut by 4 bases and J by 4 bases, with 11 bases left in between. Germline assignment: CDR1 MNHEY and CDR2 SVGAGI. This CDR3 comprises 13 residues.

The chain recombines TRBV5-5 with TRBJ2-7, with 11 bases identical to TRBD2. The V gene end was trimmed by 0 bases and the J gene end by 3 bases; junction bases not matched to a gene: 8. From germline, CDR1 is SGHKS and CDR2 YYEKEE (reference sequence). The CDR3 is 17 amino acids. The CDR3 DNA reads as TGTGCCAGCAGCTTGGCCTCTCGGCTAGCGGGGGGCTACGAGCAGTACTTC. Translation: CASSLASRLAGGYEQYF.

The J gene is TRBJ2-7, the V gene TRBV11-2; TRBD1 agrees at 11 bases. Germline CDR1 reads SGHAT; CDR2 reads FQNNGV. The length of the CDR3 is 15 residues. J lost 4 bases, V lost 5 bases, and 7 bases had no gene match. As DNA, the CDR3 is TGTGCCAGCAGCGAACCGGGACAGGGGGGATACGAGCAGTACTTC. As protein: CASSEPGQGGYEQYF.

The genes are TRBV27 and TRBJ2-2, with 7 bases that match TRBD1. CDR3 length equals 17 residues. From germline, CDR1 is MNHEY and CDR2 SMNVEV (reference sequence). V lost 4 bases, J lost 0 bases, and 8 bases stayed unmatched. CDR3 bases: TGTGCCAGCAGTTCTATCCCCGGGACAGCGAACACCGGGGAGCTGTTTTTT. Encoded protein: CASSSIPGTANTGELFF.

V gene TRBV6-5 combines with J gene TRBJ2-7; TRBD2 agrees at 9 bases. Germline CDR1 MNHEY, CDR2 SVGAGI. V shed 4 bases, J shed 6 bases, and the junction held 10 bases outside the gene matches. CDR3 size: 15 residues. In DNA, the CDR3 is TGTGCCAGCAGTTGGAGTAGCGGGAGAGTTAGCGAGCAGTACTTC. Protein sequence: CASSWSSGRVSEQYF.

This clone was counted a single time. The chain couples TRBV15 to TRBJ2-1, with D possibly TRBD2 on 7 matching bases. The CDR3 consists of 15 residues. Germline CDR1 is LNHNV and CDR2 is YYDKDF (reference sequence). Trimming cost V 0 bases and J 4 bases, with 10 bases left between them. CDR3 loop: CATSRDRGAYNEQFF. The CDR3, as DNA: TGTGCCACCAGCAGAGATCGGGGGGCTTACAATGAGCAGTTCTTC.

A single count supports this clone. The V gene is TRBV6-5, the J gene TRBJ2-5; 10 bases fit TRBD1. The J call may be in error: the DNA end matches TRBJ2-7 better. The CDR3 is 14 amino acids. CDR1 and CDR2 (germline): MNHEY, SVGAGI. The CDR3 DNA reads TGTGCCAGCAGTTATCGGGACAGGGGATACGAGCAGTACTTC. It yields the protein CASSYRDRGYEQYF.

This chain connects TRBV29-1 to TRBJ2-1; TRBD2 agrees at 7 bases. This CDR3 is 15 amino acids long. Germline V CDR1 and CDR2: SQVTM, ANQGSEA. J was trimmed by 0 bases and V by 4 bases; bases with no gene match: 6. CDR3 bases: TGCAGCGTTGCACGGCGGGAGAGCTCCTACAATGAGCAGTTCTTC. The encoded protein is CSVARRESSYNEQFF.

The gene calls are TRBV28 and TRBJ2-2; TRBD2 is a possible D gene (5 bases). The CDR3 is 11 amino acids. CDR1 and CDR2 (germline): MDHEN, SYDVKM. Trimming stripped 8 bases from V and 8 bases from J, with 9 bases between. The CDR3 sequence is CASLRAGELFF. The CDR3 nucleotides are TGTGCCAGCTTGAGGGCTGGGGAGCTGTTTTTT.

The chain recombines TRBV21-1 with TRBJ2-7; the DNA was not used to check the table's D call, TRBD2. TRBV21-1 is recorded as a pseudogene. This CDR3 spans 16 amino acids. The CDR3, as DNA: TGTGCCAGCAGCAAAGAGGGCGGGGGGGGCTCCTACGAGCAGTACTTC. This codes for CASSKEGGGGSYEQYF.

The genes are TRBV7-2 and TRBJ2-1, with 7 bases lining up with TRBD1. The CDR3 extends over 14 amino acids. In germline, CDR1 is SGHTA, CDR2 FQGNSA. With V trimmed by 4 bases and J by 3 bases, 3 bases remained unmatched. As DNA, the CDR3 is TGTGCCAGCAGCTCGGGACAGCTCTACAATGAGCAGTTCTTC. Protein sequence: CASSSGQLYNEQFF.

This chain uses TRBV5-4 with TRBJ2-3, with 7 bases that match TRBD2. This CDR3 is built from 17 residues. Germline CDR1 SGHNT, CDR2 YYREEE (reference sequence). Trimming cost V 6 bases and J 6 bases; bases outside gene matches: 19. The CDR3: CASTKALRRGSVDTQYF. The CDR3 DNA reads TGTGCCAGCACCAAGGCCCTTAGGCGGGGGTCGGTGGATACGCAGTATTTT.

CDR3 in amino acids: CASSFSGLSANYGYTF. For the CDR3, the DNA is TGTGCCAGCAGTTTCTCTGGACTTTCAGCTAACTATGGCTACACCTTC. The V and J genes are TRBV28 and TRBJ1-2; D is unresolved. Trimming pared 3 bases from V and 0 bases from J, leaving 14 bases between. The CDR3 extends over 16 amino acids. Per the germline V gene, CDR1 is MDHEN and CDR2 is SYDVKM.